The sequence of this TCR beta chain was determined in a study of blood T cell repertoires in COVID-19. Study in general: Donors in the United States, Italy and Spain gave samples during acute or convalescent COVID-19. T cells, B-cell-depleted T cells, or PBMCs supplied cDNA or gDNA.

In the authors' methods: Estimated nucleated cell counts came from reference gene primer amplification. Method: immunoSEQ multiplex PCR; TCRdb's copy keeps in-frame clones and lacks some. The D gene and trimming were derived from the DNA, and the V and J assignments and clone size from that table. Of roughly 69,000 clones in the sample, approximately 80% were seen once. Germline V CDR1 and CDR2: SGHAT, FQNNGV. V lost 9 bases, J lost 0 bases, and 14 bases lay in between. The CDR3 covers 15 residues. V is TRBV11-2 and J is TRBJ2-2; D uncertain. Material for sequencing was peripheral blood. The source of this sequence is a woman in her 50s with acute or convalescent COVID-19. The chain's CDR3 is CASVQFLPNTGELFF. The CDR3 DNA is TGTGCCAGTGTTCAGTTTTTACCGAACACCGGGGAGCTGTTTTTT.